A selection of T cell receptor beta chains follows, all from one sample in a study of low-dose radiotherapy and immunotherapy resistance in tumors. TCRdb reprocessed the reads via MiXCR and lists one record per CDR3 protein. This repertoire shows around 99,000 distinct CDR3 sequences, 9.4% found once; its top ten account for about 1%. The specimen was PBMCs, collected before treatment. These receptors were taken from a male donor with prostate cancer. The CDR3 runs from the conserved cysteine through the conserved F or W. A D gene is named only where the DNA matches it firmly. Size tells how often a clone was seen (once, few, many) or the class of an expanded clone, and some rows leave it out.

j_gene	d_gene	v_gene	abundance	CDR3nt	CDR3aa
TRBJ2-7	NA	TRBV5-6	many	TGTGCCAGCAGCTTGGGTACCTACGAGCAGTACTTC	CASSLGTYEQYF
TRBJ2-2	TRBD2	TRBV5-1	many	TGCGCCAGCAGCCTAAGACTAGCGTCGGACACCGGGGAGCTGTTTTTT	CASSLRLASDTGELFF
TRBJ2-5	TRBD2	TRBV4-1	many	TGCGCCAGCAGCCGGCCTCCTAGCGGGAGGGCCGGTGAGACCCAGTACTTC	CASSRPPSGRAGETQYF
TRBJ1-1	NA	TRBV7-2	many	TGTGCCAGCAGCCCGTCGCGGGGCAGACATGAAGCTTTCTTT	CASSPSRGRHEAFF
TRBJ1-1	NA	TRBV6-6	many	TGTGCCAGCAGTTATCCGGGGGAAGGCACTGAAGCTTTCTTT	CASSYPGEGTEAFF
TRBJ2-1	NA	TRBV28	NA	TGTGCCGGACAGAAAGGGAACGATGAGCAGTTCTTC	CAGQKGNDEQFF
TRBJ1-2	NA	TRBV11-2	many	TGTGCCACGTCCCGGGGTGGGGATGGCTACACCTTC	CATSRGGDGYTF
TRBJ1-4	NA	TRBV29-1	once	TGCAGCGTTGGTCCGGGGACTGGAGAAAAACTGTTTTTT	CSVGPGTGEKLFF
TRBJ2-1	NA	TRBV5-5	many	TGTGCCAGCAGCTTGGGGGGGGTGGGCTCCTACAATGAGCAGTTCTTC	CASSLGGVGSYNEQFF
TRBJ2-2	NA	TRBV19	many	TGTGCCAGTAGTACAGGAGTGAACACCGGGGAGCTGTTTTTT	CASSTGVNTGELFF
TRBJ2-2	TRBD1	TRBV10-3	many	TGTGCCATCAGTACAGGGGGCACCGGGGAGCTGTTTTTT	CAISTGGTGELFF
TRBJ1-1	NA	TRBV30	NA	TGTGCCTGGAGTGTTGGATGGACTGAAGCTTTCTTT	CAWSVGWTEAFF
TRBJ2-5	TRBD2	TRBV20-1	many	TGCAGTGCTACCAAAGCGGGGGCGGAGACCCAGTACTTC	CSATKAGAETQYF
TRBJ2-2	NA	TRBV6-4	NA	TGTGCCACGAGACAGAACGCGAACACCGGGGAGCTGTTTTTT	CATRQNANTGELFF
TRBJ2-7	TRBD1	TRBV24-1	many	TGTGCCACCAGTGAATCCGGGACAGGGGGCCGATCCTACGAGCAGTACTTC	CATSESGTGGRSYEQYF